The source of this TCR beta chain is a study of blood T cell repertoires in COVID-19. Generated by immunoSEQ multiplex PCR, the TCRdb table keeps only in-frame clones and is missing some. The sample contains about 170,000 clones, around four fifths of which appear only once. This receptor was obtained from a woman older than 75 with COVID-19, enrolled during active disease. The sample was peripheral blood.

The chain's CDR3 is CASSSQVPVGLSNEQFF. DNA of the CDR3: TGCGCCAGCAGCTCTCAGGTCCCGGTCGGTTTGAGTAATGAGCAGTTCTTC. The V call is TRBV5-1, the J call TRBJ2-1; D remains ambiguous. The CDR3 contains 17 residues. Trimming removed 3 bases from V and 7 bases from J, with 23 bases in between. Germline CDR1 reads SGHRS; CDR2 reads YFSETQ.